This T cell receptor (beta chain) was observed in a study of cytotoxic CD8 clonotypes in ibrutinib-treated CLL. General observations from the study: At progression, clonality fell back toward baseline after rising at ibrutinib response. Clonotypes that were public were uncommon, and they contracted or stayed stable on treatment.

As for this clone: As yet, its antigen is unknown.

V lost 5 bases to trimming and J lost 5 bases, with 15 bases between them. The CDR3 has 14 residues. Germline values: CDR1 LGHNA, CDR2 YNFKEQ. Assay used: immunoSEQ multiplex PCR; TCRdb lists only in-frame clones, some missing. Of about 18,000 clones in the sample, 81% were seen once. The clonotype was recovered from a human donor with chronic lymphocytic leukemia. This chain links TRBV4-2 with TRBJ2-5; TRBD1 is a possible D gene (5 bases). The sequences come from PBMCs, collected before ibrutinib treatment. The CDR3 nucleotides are TGTGCCAGCAGCGAGGAAGGGGCCGGGGAGACCCAGTACTTC. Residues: CASSEEGAGETQYF.